This paragraph reports one TCR beta chain. Its antigen is still unknown. V was clipped by 0 bases and J by 0 bases, with 4 bases between them. CDR1 is SGHRS, CDR2 YFSETQ, per germline. The CDR3 is made up of 13 amino acids. The data belong to a study of OX40 agonist ivuxolimab in advanced cancers. Findings and limits, study-wide: Specificity for antigen went undetermined in the expanded peripheral T cells.

Here immunoSEQ multiplex PCR was the method, and the copy in TCRdb shows in-frame clones only, minus some. Here the sample spans more than 50,000 clones, about 85% being singletons. The input for sequencing was CD4+ or CD8+ T cells sorted from blood, taken in a trial of the OX40 agonist ivuxolimab. The sequence was collected from an adult with an advanced solid tumor such as melanoma, head and neck, liver or kidney cancer. The genes are TRBV5-1 and TRBJ2-7; D not resolved. The CDR3 DNA reads as TGCGCCAGCAGCTTGGAAAACTCCTACGAGCAGTACTTC. As protein: CASSLENSYEQYF.